This TCR beta chain is drawn from a study of OX40 agonist ivuxolimab in advanced cancers. Notes on the study in general: It was not determined which antigens were specifically recognized by the peripheral T cells that had undergone clonal expansion. Relative to CD4+ cells, CD8+ T cells on average had more expanded clones.

Germline V gives CDR1 MNHEY, CDR2 SMNVEV (reference sequence). CDR3 size: 17 residues. Trimming removed 4 bases at V and 2 bases at J, with 21 bases between. As concerns this clone: Antigen unknown.

Clones were sequenced by immunoSEQ multiplex PCR, and TCRdb holds only the in-frame ones, with some missing. The sample lists 70,000 to 80,000 clones; approximately 90% were seen once. The sample was CD4+ or CD8+ T cells sorted from blood, taken in a trial of the OX40 agonist ivuxolimab. The chain has TRBV27 and TRBJ2-7; D is perhaps TRBD2 (6 bases). The receptor was derived from an adult with an advanced solid tumor such as melanoma, head and neck, liver or kidney cancer. CDR3 sequence reads: CASSSLGGGSGTYEQYF. CDR3 bases: TGTGCCAGCAGTTCCCTGGGTGGAGGGAGCGGTACCTACGAGCAGTACTTC.